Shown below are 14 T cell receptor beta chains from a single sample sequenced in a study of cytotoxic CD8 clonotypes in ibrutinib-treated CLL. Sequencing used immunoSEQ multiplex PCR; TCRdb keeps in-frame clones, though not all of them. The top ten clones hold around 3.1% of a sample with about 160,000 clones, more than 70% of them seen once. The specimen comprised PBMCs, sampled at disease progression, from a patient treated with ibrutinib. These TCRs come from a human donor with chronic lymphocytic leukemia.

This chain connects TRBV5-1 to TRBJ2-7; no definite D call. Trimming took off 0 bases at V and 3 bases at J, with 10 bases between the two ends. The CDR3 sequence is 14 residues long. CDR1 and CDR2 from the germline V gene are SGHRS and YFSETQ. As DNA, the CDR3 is TGCGCCAGCAGCTTGGCCGGGTGGGACTACGAGCAGTACTTC. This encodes CASSLAGWDYEQYF.

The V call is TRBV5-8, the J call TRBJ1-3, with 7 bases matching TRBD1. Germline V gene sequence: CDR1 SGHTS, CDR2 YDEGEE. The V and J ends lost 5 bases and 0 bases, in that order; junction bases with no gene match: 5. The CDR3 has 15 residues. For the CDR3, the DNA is TGTGCCAGCAGGACACGGGACAGCTCTGGAAACACCATATATTTT. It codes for CASRTRDSSGNTIYF.

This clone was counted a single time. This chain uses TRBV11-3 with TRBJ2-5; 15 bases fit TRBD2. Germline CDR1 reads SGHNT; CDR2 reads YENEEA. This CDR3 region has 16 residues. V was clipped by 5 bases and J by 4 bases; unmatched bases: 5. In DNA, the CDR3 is TGTGCCAGCAGCCTCGGACTAGCGGGAGGGAGAGAGACCCAGTACTTC. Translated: CASSLGLAGGRETQYF.

In nucleotides, the CDR3 is TGTGCCTGGAGTGTACTTGCGCCCACCCCCAACCGAGCAGATACGCAGTATTTT. This sequence encodes CAWSVLAPTPNRADTQYF. The V gene is TRBV30, the J gene TRBJ2-3; D uncertain. The germline V gene encodes CDR1 GTSNPN and CDR2 SVGIG (reference sequence). Trimming stripped 0 bases from V and 4 bases from J, with 23 bases between. The CDR3 spans 18 residues.

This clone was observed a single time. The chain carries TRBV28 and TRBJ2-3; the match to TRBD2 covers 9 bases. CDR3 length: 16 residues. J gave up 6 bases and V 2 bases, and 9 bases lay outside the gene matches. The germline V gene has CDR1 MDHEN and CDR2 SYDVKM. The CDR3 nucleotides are TGTGCCAGCAGTTTACTGGCGGGAGGGCCGGTGGATACGCAGTATTTT. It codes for CASSLLAGGPVDTQYF.

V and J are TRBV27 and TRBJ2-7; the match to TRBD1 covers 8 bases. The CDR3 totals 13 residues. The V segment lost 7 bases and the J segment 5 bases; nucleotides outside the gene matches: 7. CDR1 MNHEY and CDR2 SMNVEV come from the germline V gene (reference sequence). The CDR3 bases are TGTGCCAGCACCTTGGACAGGGCCCACGAGCAGTACTTC. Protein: CASTLDRAHEQYF.

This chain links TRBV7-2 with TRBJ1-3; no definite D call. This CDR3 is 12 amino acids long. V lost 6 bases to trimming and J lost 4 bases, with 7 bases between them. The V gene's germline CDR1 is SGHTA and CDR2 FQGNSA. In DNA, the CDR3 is TGTGCCAGCAGACCTAGAGGAAACACCATATATTTT. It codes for CASRPRGNTIYF.

The CDR3 reads CASSLREGQSYGYTF. In DNA form, the CDR3 reads TGTGCCAGTAGTCTCCGGGAAGGTCAGAGCTATGGCTACACCTTC. The chain links TRBV19 to TRBJ1-2, with D unresolved. The CDR3 is made up of 15 amino acids. V dropped 5 bases and J dropped 4 bases, with 17 bases sitting between them. The V gene's germline CDR1 is LNHDA and CDR2 SQIVND (reference sequence).

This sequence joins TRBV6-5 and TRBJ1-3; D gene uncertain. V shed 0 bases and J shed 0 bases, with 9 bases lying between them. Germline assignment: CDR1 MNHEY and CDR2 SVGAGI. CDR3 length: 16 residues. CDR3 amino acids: CASSYSFRSSGNTIYF. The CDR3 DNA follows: TGTGCCAGCAGTTACTCGTTCCGGTCCTCTGGAAACACCATATATTTT.

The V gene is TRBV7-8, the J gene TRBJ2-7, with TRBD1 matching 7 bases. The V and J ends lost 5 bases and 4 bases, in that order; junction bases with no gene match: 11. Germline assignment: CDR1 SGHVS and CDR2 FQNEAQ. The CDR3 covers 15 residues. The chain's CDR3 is CASSPTGFVGYEQYF. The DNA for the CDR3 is TGTGCCAGCAGCCCGACAGGGTTTGTGGGATACGAGCAGTACTTC. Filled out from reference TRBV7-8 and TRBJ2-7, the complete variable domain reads GAGVSQSPRYKVAKRGQDVALRCDPISGHVSLFWYQQALGQGPEFLTYFQNEAQLDKSGLPSDRFFAERPEGSVSTLKIQRTQQEDSAVYLCASSPTGFVGYEQYFGPGTRLTVT.

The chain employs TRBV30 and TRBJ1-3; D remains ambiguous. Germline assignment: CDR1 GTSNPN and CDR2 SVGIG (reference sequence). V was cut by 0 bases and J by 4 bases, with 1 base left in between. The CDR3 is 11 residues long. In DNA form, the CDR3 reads TGTGCCTGGAGTGTAGGAAACACCATATATTTT. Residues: CAWSVGNTIYF.

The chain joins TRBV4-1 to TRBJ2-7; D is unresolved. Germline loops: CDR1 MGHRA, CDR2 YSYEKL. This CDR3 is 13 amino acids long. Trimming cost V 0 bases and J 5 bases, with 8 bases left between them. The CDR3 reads CASSQDPTNEQYF. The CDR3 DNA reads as TGCGCCAGCAGCCAAGATCCCACCAACGAGCAGTACTTC.

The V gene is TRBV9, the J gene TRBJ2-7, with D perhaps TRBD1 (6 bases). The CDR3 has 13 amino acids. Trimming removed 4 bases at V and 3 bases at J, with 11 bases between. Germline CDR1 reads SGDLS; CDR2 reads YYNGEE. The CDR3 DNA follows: TGTGCCAGCAGCAGCGCGGACAGCTACGAGCAGTACTTC. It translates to CASSSADSYEQYF. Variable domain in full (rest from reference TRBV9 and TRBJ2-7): DSGVTQTPKHLITATGQRVTLRCSPRSGDLSVYWYQQSLDQGLQFLIQYYNGEERAKGNILERFSAQQFPDLHSELNLSSLELGDSALYFCASSSADSYEQYFGPGTRLTVT.

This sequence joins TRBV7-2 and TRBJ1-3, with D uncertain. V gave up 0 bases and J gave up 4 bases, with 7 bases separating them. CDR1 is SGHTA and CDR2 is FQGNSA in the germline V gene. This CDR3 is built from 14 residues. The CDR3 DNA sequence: TGTGCCAGCAGCTTAGCTGGTGGGGGAAACACCATATATTTT. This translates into CASSLAGGGNTIYF.